This TCR beta chain is from a study of cytomegalovirus exposure and HLA in healthy donors. The primer mix had 60 Vbeta and 13 Jbeta primers. Data came from immunoSEQ multiplex PCR; TCRdb stores just in-frame clones and leaves some out. There are 110,000 to 150,000 clones in the sample; 60% to 80% occur only once, and roughly 0.87% lies in the top ten. As to this clone: Its antigen is currently unknown.

The length of the CDR3 is 12 residues. Findings and caveats of the study: Available immune exposure information covered CMV serostatus only. In a later analysis, TCR beta V- and J-gene trimming showed a link to a missense DCLRE1C variant.

This TCR derives from a man younger than 35 in good health and CMV-seronegative. The specimen sequenced was PBMCs. V gene TRBV21-1 combines with J gene TRBJ2-7; the table's D call TRBD1 went unverified against the DNA. TRBV21-1 is tagged as a pseudogene. In DNA form, the CDR3 reads TGTGCCAGACGGGCGGACAACTACGAGCAGTACTTC. It encodes CARRADNYEQYF.